This T cell receptor beta chain was sequenced for a study of blood T cell repertoires in COVID-19. The CDR3 has 14 residues. Trimming cost V 4 bases and J 2 bases; bases outside gene matches: 6. Germline CDR1 reads SGHRS; CDR2 reads YFSETQ. Only in-frame clones appear in the TCRdb table, and some are missing; sequencing was by immunoSEQ multiplex PCR. The data hold more than 450,000 clones, with roughly 90% observed a single time. Those who participated ranged in age from roughly 18 to 90 years and resided in approximately 26 US areas. Cohorts were based on clinical histories the participants reported.

This clonotype originated in a woman in her late teens or twenties who had recovered from COVID-19. The gene calls are TRBV5-1 and TRBJ2-7, with 7 bases matching TRBD2. What was sequenced was PBMCs or T cells enriched from blood (not recorded which). The DNA for the CDR3 is TGCGCCAGCAGCCAAAAGGGAGGGACCTACGAGCAGTACTTC. Its translation: CASSQKGGTYEQYF.